This T cell receptor (beta chain) derives from a study of regulatory T cells in long-lasting Graves disease. Overall study results and limits: The study found TRBV28, TRBJ1-2 and TRBJ2-5 favored in persistent disease.

CDR1 is MDHEN and CDR2 is SYDVKM in the germline V gene. The CDR3 has 13 residues. With 6 bases clipped from V and 9 bases from J, the junction kept 8 bases outside the gene matches. Described time point: newly diagnosed GD, antithyroid drugs for less than 3 months. PBMC RNA served as the TCR library source. This clonotype was seen repeatedly, ten times or more. As yet, its antigen is unknown. The TCR beta library used iRepertoire HTBI primers with Arm-PCR amplification of CDR3. TCRdb independently ran MiXCR on the multiplex PCR reads; one entry per CDR3 protein. The sample shows 500,000 or so distinct CDR3 sequences, approximately 14% of them seen only once. The data were also submitted as part of a second study, on T cells in Graves' hyperthyroidism and ophthalmopathy.

Material: peripheral blood mononuclear cells (PBMCs), obtained at new diagnosis, from a patient treated with antithyroid drugs. The rearrangement joins TRBV28 to TRBJ2-4; 7 nucleotides align to TRBD1. The sequence was collected from a woman in her fifties or sixties with Graves disease. The CDR3 DNA sequence: TGTGCCAGCAGAACAACAGGGGATGGCATTCAGTACTTC. It codes for CASRTTGDGIQYF. Based on the CDR3 plus reference TRBV28 and TRBJ2-4, the full variable domain is DVKVTQSSRYLVKRTGEKVFLECVQDMDHENMFWYRQDPGLGLRLIYFSYDVKMKEKGDIPEGYSVSREKKERFSLILESASTNQTSMYLCASRTTGDGIQYFGAGTRLSVL.